A selection of T cell receptor beta chains follows, all from one sample in a study of cytomegalovirus exposure and HLA in healthy donors. Some clones are missing from TCRdb's copy, which holds only in-frame ones; the method was immunoSEQ multiplex PCR. The sample's table shows around 100,000 clones. Sequencing used PBMCs. These receptors all stem from a man aged 35-49 years in good health and CMV-seropositive. Both conserved end residues are part of each CDR3. The D gene is left open where the match is weak.

D gene	V gene	J gene	CDR3 DNA	CDR3 protein
TRBD2	TRBV6-5	TRBJ2-7	TGTGCCAGCAGCAAGAGTCTAGCGGGAGCCAAGCAGTACTTC	CASSKSLAGAKQYF
-	TRBV6-6	TRBJ2-2	TGTGCCAGCAGTCTTACTATGCCTTACACCGGGGAGCTGTTTTTT	CASSLTMPYTGELFF
-	TRBV5-1	TRBJ1-3	TGCGCCAGCAGTACCATCGGACTTGGAAACTCTGGAAACACCATATATTTT	CASSTIGLGNSGNTIYF
-	TRBV28	TRBJ1-1	TGTGCCAGCAGTCCTTTGCGGGACGCCCCTGAAGCTTTCTTT	CASSPLRDAPEAFF
TRBD2	TRBV9	TRBJ2-7	TGTGCCAGCAGCGTAGTGGCGGGAGGGCCAGGAGAGCAGTACTTC	CASSVVAGGPGEQYF
-	TRBV7-6	TRBJ2-5	TGTGCCAGCAGCTTAGGGAGCGGGCAGCAAGAGACCCAGTACTTC	CASSLGSGQQETQYF
-	TRBV5-6	TRBJ1-3	TGTGCCAGCAGCTTGTATAGCAGGGCGGCTGGAAACACCATATATTTT	CASSLYSRAAGNTIYF
-	TRBV29-1	TRBJ1-1	TGCAGCACGTGGGAGTCTCTGAACACTGAAGCTTTCTTT	CSTWESLNTEAFF
-	TRBV6-6	TRBJ1-2	TGTGCCAGCAGTTCGGGTTCTTCTAGCTATGGCTACACCTTC	CASSSGSSSYGYTF
TRBD2	TRBV27	TRBJ2-1	TGTGCCAGCAGACTAGCGGGGGGAAATGAGCAGTTCTTC	CASRLAGGNEQFF
TRBD2	TRBV30	TRBJ2-3	TGTGCCTGGATGGCAGTAAGCGGGAGAACAGATACGCAGTATTTT	CAWMAVSGRTDTQYF
-	TRBV7-3	TRBJ2-7	TGTGCCAGCAGCTTAAGTGGCCAGGGGGAGCAGTACTTC	CASSLSGQGEQYF
-	TRBV9	TRBJ2-7	TGTGCCAGCAGCGTAAACCCTCAGGGGTCTTCCTACGAGCAGTACTTC	CASSVNPQGSSYEQYF
TRBD2	TRBV13	TRBJ2-1	TGTGCCAGCAGCCTAGCCGGGAGGCCTAGCTCCTACAATGAGCAGTTCTTC	CASSLAGRPSSYNEQFF
-	TRBV5-1	TRBJ1-1	TGCGCCAGCAGCCCTTTGGGGAGGGGCACTGAAGCTTTCTTT	CASSPLGRGTEAFF
-	TRBV29-1	TRBJ2-5	TGCAGCGTTGAAGGAGGAGGGGAGACCCAGTACTTC	CSVEGGGETQYF
-	TRBV7-8	TRBJ2-3	TGTGCCAGCAGCTTTGTTAGACTGAGCACAGATACGCAGTATTTT	CASSFVRLSTDTQYF